This T cell receptor (beta chain) was captured in a study of blood T cell repertoires in COVID-19. Study summary: Acute and convalescent COVID-19 samples came from the United States, Italy and Spain. In each case, the material was cDNA or gDNA derived from T cells, B-cell-depleted T cells, or PBMCs.

CDR1 is KGHDR, CDR2 SFDVKD, per germline. V shed 1 base and J 5 bases; nucleotides not matched to a gene: 12. The CDR3 is 17 residues long. Using immunoSEQ multiplex PCR, the repertoire was profiled, and TCRdb retains in-frame clones only, with some absent. The data contain over 250,000 clones, approximately 90% of them singletons. In terms of age and location, participants ranged from roughly 18 to 100 years and lived in under 30 US areas. Two consecutive negative NP/OP PCR tests, clearance, or resolved symptoms defined Cohort 3 recovery. The clonotype was recovered from a woman younger than 30 who had recovered from COVID-19. The sample consisted of PBMCs or T cells enriched from blood (not recorded which). V and J are TRBV24-1 and TRBJ2-5; the match to TRBD2 covers 7 bases. In DNA, the CDR3 is TGTGCCACCAGTGATTTCGCTCGGGGGAGGGGCGGCGAGACCCAGTACTTC. Translated: CATSDFARGRGGETQYF.